This T cell receptor (beta chain) was sequenced during a study of T cells in Graves' hyperthyroidism and ophthalmopathy. Study-level findings and limits: Most clonotypes expanded in the thyroid (above 0.001) were also present in blood.

This clonotype was detected many times. Its antigen is unknown. Uncontrolled infection, other autoimmune disease, pregnancy or lactation led to exclusion. Researchers took RNA transcripts and amplified the TCR beta CDR3 regions from them. During a first-round RT-PCR of the TCR CDR3, the HTBI primer set was used. TCRdb redid the calling of the multiplex PCR reads with MiXCR, one entry per CDR3 protein. The sample includes about 410,000 distinct CDR3 sequences, about 15% of them seen just once. The origin of this receptor is a man in his late teens or twenties with Graves' ophthalmopathy. The specimen was blood.

In DNA form, the CDR3 reads TGTGCCAGCAGCTTAGAAGATGAGCAGTTCTTC. Translation: CASSLEDEQFF. V usage is TRBV11-2 and J usage is TRBJ2-1; no firm D call. The CDR3 length is 11 residues. Germline CDR1 is SGHAT and CDR2 is FQNNGV. V was shortened by 0 bases and J by 8 bases, with 2 bases between the two germline ends. Filled out from reference TRBV11-2 and TRBJ2-1, the complete variable domain reads EAGVAQSPRYKIIEKRQSVAFWCNPISGHATLYWYQQILGQGPKLLIQFQNNGVVDDSQLPKDRFSAERLKGVDSTLKIQPAKLEDSAVYLCASSLEDEQFFGPGTRLTVL.